This T cell receptor (beta chain) is drawn from a study of blood T cell repertoires in COVID-19. The data were produced by immunoSEQ multiplex PCR, yet TCRdb's version contains in-frame clones alone and is incomplete. Found here are under 250,000 clones, roughly 87% of them singletons; the top ten hold just over 2.5%. Recruits, aged 18 to 89 years, lived in 24 US areas. The clonotype comes from a woman aged 25-40 years with acute COVID-19. Sequenced: PBMCs or T cells enriched from blood (not recorded which).

CDR3 DNA sequence: TGTGCCAGCAGCCAAGATCATCGGGGGGGCGCGGACAATGAGCAGTTCTTC. Translated: CASSQDHRGGADNEQFF. This chain joins TRBV3-1 (or the pseudogene TRBV3-2) and TRBJ2-1; 8 bases match TRBD2. The CDR3 is 17 residues long. V lost 0 bases and J lost 5; bases outside the gene matches: 9. Germline V CDR1 and CDR2: LGHDT, YNNKEL (reference sequence).